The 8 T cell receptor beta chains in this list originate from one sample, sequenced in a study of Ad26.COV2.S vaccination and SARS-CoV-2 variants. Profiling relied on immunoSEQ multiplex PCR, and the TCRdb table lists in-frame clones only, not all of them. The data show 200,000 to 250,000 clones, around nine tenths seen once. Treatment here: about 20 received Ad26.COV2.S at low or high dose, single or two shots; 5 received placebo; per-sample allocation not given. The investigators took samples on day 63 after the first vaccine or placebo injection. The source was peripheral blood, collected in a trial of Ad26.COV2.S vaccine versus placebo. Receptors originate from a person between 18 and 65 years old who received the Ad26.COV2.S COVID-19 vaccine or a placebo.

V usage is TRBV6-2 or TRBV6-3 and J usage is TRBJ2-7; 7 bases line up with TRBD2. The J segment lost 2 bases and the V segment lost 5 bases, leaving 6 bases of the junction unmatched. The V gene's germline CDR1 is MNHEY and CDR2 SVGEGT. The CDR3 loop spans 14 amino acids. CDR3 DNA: TGTGCCAGCAGTACCCTCGCGGGGGCCTACGAGCAGTACTTC. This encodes CASSTLAGAYEQYF.

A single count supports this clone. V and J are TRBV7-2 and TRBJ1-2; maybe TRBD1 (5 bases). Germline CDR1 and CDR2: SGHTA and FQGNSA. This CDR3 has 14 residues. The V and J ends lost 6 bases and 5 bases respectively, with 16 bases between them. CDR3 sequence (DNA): TGTGCCAGCAGATCCGATGTGGGGACGTATGGCTACACCTTC. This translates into CASRSDVGTYGYTF. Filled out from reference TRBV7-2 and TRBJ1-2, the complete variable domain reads GAGVSQSPSNKVTEKGKDVELRCDPISGHTALYWYRQSLGQGLEFLIYFQGNSAPDKSGLPSDRFSAERTGGSVSTLTIQRTQQEDSAVYLCASRSDVGTYGYTFGSGTRLTVV.

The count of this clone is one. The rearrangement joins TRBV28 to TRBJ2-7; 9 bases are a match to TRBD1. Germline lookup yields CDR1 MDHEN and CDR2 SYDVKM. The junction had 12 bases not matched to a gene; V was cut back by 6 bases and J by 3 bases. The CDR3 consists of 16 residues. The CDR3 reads CASSRKGGQGIYEQYF. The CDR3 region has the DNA TGTGCCAGCAGCAGAAAGGGGGGACAGGGAATCTACGAGCAGTACTTC.

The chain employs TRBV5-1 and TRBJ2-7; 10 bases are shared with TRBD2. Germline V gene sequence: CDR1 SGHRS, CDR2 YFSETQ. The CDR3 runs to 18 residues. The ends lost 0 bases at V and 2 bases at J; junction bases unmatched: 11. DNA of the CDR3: TGCGCCAGCAGCTTGGCCCCGGGACTAGCGAGTCCCACCTACGAGCAGTACTTC. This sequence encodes CASSLAPGLASPTYEQYF.

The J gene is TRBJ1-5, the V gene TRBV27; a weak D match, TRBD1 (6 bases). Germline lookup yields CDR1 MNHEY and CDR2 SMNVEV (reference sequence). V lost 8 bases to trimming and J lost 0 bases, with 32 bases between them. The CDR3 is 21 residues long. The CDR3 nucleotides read TGTGCCAGCTCAACCAGGATGGTCCGAACGGGGGCGCGGAATAGCAATCAGCCCCAGCATTTT. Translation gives CASSTRMVRTGARNSNQPQHF.

Here the CDR3 DNA reads TGTGCCTGGAGCCTAGTGGGCTTAGCCTGGGGGTACAATGAGCAGTTCTTC. Its translation is CAWSLVGLAWGYNEQFF. The rearrangement links TRBV30 to TRBJ2-1; possibly TRBD1 or TRBD2 for D (5 bases each). The CDR3 runs to 17 residues. Trimming stripped 3 bases from V and 4 bases from J, with 22 bases between. Germline-derived CDR1 and CDR2 are GTSNPN and SVGIG (reference sequence). The full variable domain, in which reference TRBV30 and TRBJ2-1 provide the parts outside the CDR3, is SQTIHQWPATLVQPVGSPLSLECTVEGTSNPNLYWYRQAAGRGLQLLFYSVGIGQISSEVPQNLSASRPQDRQFILSSKKLLLSDSGFYLCAWSLVGLAWGYNEQFFGPGTRLTVL.

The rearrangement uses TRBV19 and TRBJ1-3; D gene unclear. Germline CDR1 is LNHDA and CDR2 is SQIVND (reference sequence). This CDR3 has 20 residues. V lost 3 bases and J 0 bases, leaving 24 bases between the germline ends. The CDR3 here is CASSISPGRKRGSSGNTIYF. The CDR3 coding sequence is TGTGCCAGTAGTATTAGCCCGGGCCGAAAGAGAGGGTCCTCTGGAAACACCATATATTTT.

The CDR3 loop reads CASSSRMVQETQYF. For the CDR3, the DNA is TGTGCCAGCAGTTCTAGGATGGTACAAGAGACCCAGTACTTC. This sequence joins TRBV7-8 and TRBJ2-5, with D uncertain. Germline V CDR1 and CDR2: SGHVS, FQNEAQ. Trimming cost V 6 bases and J 2 bases, with 13 bases left between them. This CDR3 contains 14 residues.